This is a list of T cell receptor beta chains from one sample in a study of T cell repertoires in cytomegalovirus infection. MiXCR, applied by TCRdb to the reads, yields one record per CDR3 protein. Among roughly 990,000 distinct CDR3 sequences listed, around a third were seen once. No antigen has been assigned to these receptors. The sample here was cultured CD8+ T cells from PBMCs, taken from culture after CMV antigen stimulation. The receptors stem from a human donor in good health (CMV status not recorded). Some clones in this sample may be carry-over from other donors' samples. Both conserved end residues are part of each CDR3. The D gene is left open where the match is weak. The size entry is marked missing in some rows and otherwise reads once, few, many or a size class.

.,TRBJ1-3,TRBV12-3/TRBV12-4,.,CASSFFRWDKKGPGNTIYF,TGTGCCAGCAGTTTTTTTCGGTGGGACAAAAAAGGTCCTGGAAACACCATATATTTT
.,TRBJ2-1,TRBV27,.,CASAGSHNEQFF,TGTGCCAGCGCGGGGTCCCACAATGAGCAGTTCTTC
.,TRBJ2-3,TRBV7-1,.,CASSPPGGGRQADTQYF,TGTGCCAGCAGCCCCCCAGGGGGGGGGCGGCAAGCAGATACGCAGTATTTT
.,TRBJ1-1,TRBV18,.,CASSHGRSMNTEAFF,TGTGCCAGCTCCCACGGACGGTCCATGAACACTGAAGCTTTCTTT
few,TRBJ2-1,TRBV11-2,TRBD2,CASTLRGGDPTYNEQFF,TGTGCCAGCACCCTTCGGGGGGGTGACCCAACCTACAATGAGCAGTTCTTC
.,TRBJ2-5,TRBV10-3,.,CAISESDRKETQYF,TGTGCCATCAGTGAGTCTGACAGGAAAGAGACCCAGTACTTC
few,TRBJ1-4,TRBV7-9,.,CASSPPGGSTNEKLFF,TGTGCCAGCAGCCCGCCCGGGGGATCAACTAATGAAAAACTGTTTTTT
.,TRBJ2-3,TRBV10-3,TRBD2,CAIRRRGGLNF,TGTGCCATCAGGCGTCGGGGGGGACTGAATTTT
.,TRBJ2-1,TRBV4-1,.,CASSQTTRNEQFF,TGCGCCAGCAGCCAAACGACGCGCAATGAGCAGTTCTTC
few,TRBJ2-1,TRBV7-9,.,CASSSNKPGFQGSYNEQFF,TGTGCCAGCAGCAGCAACAAACCAGGGTTCCAGGGTTCCTACAATGAGCAGTTCTTC
.,TRBJ2-1,TRBV7-7,TRBD2,CASSPRALTSGGANEQFF,TGTGCTAGCAGCCCCCGGGCCCTTACTAGCGGGGGGGCGAATGAGCAGTTCTTC
.,TRBJ2-1,TRBV5-5,.,CASSLLSGFEQFF,TGTGCCAGCAGCTTGTTGTCAGGGTTTGAGCAGTTCTTC
.,TRBJ1-1,TRBV27,.,CASSTQGQNTEAFF,TGTGCCAGCAGTACCCAGGGGCAGAACACTGAAGCTTTCTTT
many,TRBJ1-1,TRBV4-2,.,CASSQDRDWAREVEATEAFF,TGTGCCAGCAGCCAAGACCGGGACTGGGCTAGAGAGGTTGAGGCCACTGAAGCTTTCTTT
.,TRBJ1-6,TRBV5-6,.,CASSFSSAGGYNSPLHF,TGTGCCAGCAGCTTCAGTTCTGCGGGGGGCTATAATTCACCCCTCCACTTT
.,TRBJ1-1,TRBV12-5,.,CASGRANTEAFF,TGTGCTAGTGGTCGAGCGAACACTGAAGCTTTCTTT
.,TRBJ2-5,TRBV20-1,.,CSARENLPGLFFGTQYF,TGCAGTGCTAGAGAAAACCTACCGGGACTCTTTTTTGGGACCCAGTACTTC
many,TRBJ2-2,TRBV7-6,.,CASSPGKAGELFF,TGTGCCAGCAGCCCCGGGAAGGCCGGGGAGCTGTTTTTT
few,TRBJ2-7,TRBV7-6,TRBD1,CASSYSGTGGFNEQYF,TGTGCCAGCAGCTATTCCGGGACAGGGGGATTCAACGAGCAGTACTTC
.,TRBJ2-3,TRBV27,.,CASSFGRGDTQYF,TGCGCCAGCAGCTTTGGAAGGGGAGATACGCAGTATTTT
.,TRBJ1-2,TRBV7-8,.,CTSSLRLVGKSYGYTF,TGTACCAGCAGCTTACGTTTGGTTGGGAAGTCCTATGGCTACACCTTC
few,TRBJ1-1,TRBV29-1,.,CSVDLLQDTTNTEAFF,TGCAGCGTTGATCTTCTCCAAGACACAACGAACACTGAAGCTTTCTTT
.,TRBJ2-2,TRBV27,TRBD2,CASSEREGNTGELFF,TGTGCCAGCAGTGAGCGGGAGGGGAACACCGGGGAGCTGTTTTTT
.,TRBJ1-2,TRBV6-6,TRBD1,CASSYSLTGGYGYTF,TGTGCCAGCAGTTACTCCCTGACAGGGGGCTATGGCTACACCTTC
.,TRBJ2-3,TRBV19,.,CASSKATDTQYF,TGTGCCAGTAGTAAAGCTACAGATACGCAGTATTTT
many,TRBJ2-7,TRBV7-2,.,CASSLTGSDEQYF,TGTGCCAGCAGCCTAACGGGCAGCGACGAGCAGTACTTC
.,TRBJ2-3,TRBV10-3,TRBD2,CATNGGGTDTQYF,TGTGCCACCAACGGGGGGGGCACAGATACGCAGTATTTT
.,TRBJ2-3,TRBV5-6,.,CASSLGTPSTDTQYF,TGTGCCAGCAGCTTGGGGACGCCTAGCACAGATACGCAGTATTTT
.,TRBJ2-1,TRBV10-3,TRBD2,CAISELAGGPDEQFF,TGTGCCATCTCCGAACTAGCGGGGGGGCCCGATGAGCAGTTCTTC
.,TRBJ2-1,TRBV27,TRBD2,CASSQTGGIGQFF,TGTGCCAGCAGTCAGACGGGAGGTATCGGGCAGTTCTTC
few,TRBJ1-5,TRBV7-9,.,CASSLYPRDNQPQHF,TGTGCCAGCAGCTTATATCCCAGGGATAATCAGCCCCAGCATTTT
.,TRBJ2-3,TRBV7-3,TRBD2,CASSPGASGVNTQYF,TGTGCCAGCAGCCCCGGCGCTAGCGGGGTAAATACGCAGTATTTT
.,TRBJ2-3,TRBV7-6,TRBD2,CASSLQPRGGGTTDTQYF,TGTGCCAGCAGCTTACAACCCCGGGGGGGGGGGACCACAGATACGCAGTATTTT
.,TRBJ2-4,TRBV7-4,.,CASSHRTENIQYF,TGTGCCAGCAGCCATCGGACAGAAAACATTCAGTACTTC
.,TRBJ1-2,TRBV12-3/TRBV12-4,.,CASSLWALDVNYGYTF,TGTGCCAGCAGTTTATGGGCCCTGGATGTGAACTATGGCTACACCTTC
.,TRBJ2-1,TRBV6-5,.,CASSYSQGDYNEQFF,TGTGCCAGCAGTTACTCACAGGGAGATTACAATGAGCAGTTCTTC
.,TRBJ1-6,TRBV5-5,TRBD1,CASSAYRDRLNSPLHF,TGTGCCAGCAGCGCGTACCGGGACAGGCTTAATTCACCCCTCCACTTT
few,TRBJ2-3,TRBV7-9,.,CASSLAGIDTQYF,TGTGCCAGCAGCTTAGCGGGTATAGATACGCAGTATTTT
.,TRBJ2-5,TRBV27,.,CASSPGTLRRETQYF,TGTGCCAGCAGTCCGGGGACCCTCAGGAGGGAGACCCAGTACTTC
.,TRBJ1-5,TRBV27,TRBD1,CASGQGGLNQPQHF,TGTGCCAGCGGACAGGGAGGACTCAATCAGCCCCAGCATTTT
.,TRBJ2-5,TRBV10-3,TRBD2,CAISALAGGRETQYF,TGTGCCATCAGTGCCTTAGCGGGGGGCCGAGAGACCCAGTACTTC
many,TRBJ1-1,TRBV7-8,.,CASSLATDNTEAFF,TGTGCCAGCAGCTTAGCGACGGATAACACTGAAGCTTTCTTT
.,TRBJ2-3,TRBV10-3,.,CAISDLGLGTDTQYF,TGTGCCATCAGTGATTTGGGTCTGGGCACAGATACGCAGTATTTT
many,TRBJ2-5,TRBV7-6,.,CASSLGQTGLQETQYF,TGTGCCAGCAGCTTGGGGCAGACTGGACTCCAAGAGACCCAGTACTTC
.,TRBJ1-2,TRBV6-2/TRBV6-3,.,CASMDIQTDYGYTF,TGTGCCAGCATGGACATTCAGACCGACTATGGCTACACCTTC
.,TRBJ1-2,TRBV6-5,.,CASSYPGLTNGYTF,TGTGCCAGCAGTTACCCCGGACTGACTAATGGCTACACCTTC
.,TRBJ2-5,TRBV5-4,TRBD1,CASSFRQGAGETQYF,TGTGCCAGCAGCTTCCGACAGGGGGCAGGGGAGACCCAGTACTTC
.,TRBJ1-1,TRBV7-9,.,CASSSTDASTVVAFF,TGTGCCAGCAGCTCAACGGACGCCTCTACGGTAGTAGCTTTCTTT
.,TRBJ1-2,TRBV6-5,.,CASSYDPSNYGYTF,TGTGCCAGCAGTTACGACCCTTCTAACTATGGCTACACCTTC
once,TRBJ1-1,TRBV4-3,TRBD1,CASSPGQVHTEAFF,TGCGCCAGCAGCCCCGGACAGGTGCACACTGAAGCTTTCTTT
few,TRBJ2-5,TRBV7-3,.,CASSLNPGLQETQYF,TGTGCCAGCAGCTTAAATCCAGGTCTCCAAGAGACCCAGTACTTC